Listed here are 9 T cell receptor beta chains from one sample, sequenced in a study of cytomegalovirus exposure and HLA in healthy donors. The primer mix had 60 Vbeta and 13 Jbeta primers. Repertoires were generated with immunoSEQ multiplex PCR, while TCRdb's copy carries only in-frame clones and drops some. The data contain about 130,000 clones, around four fifths of them singletons. The source material was PBMCs. The receptors derive from a boy aged 10-17 years in good health and CMV-seronegative.

V gene TRBV29-1 combines with J gene TRBJ1-2; TRBD1 aligns across 11 bases. In germline, CDR1 is SQVTM, CDR2 ANQGSEA. The V gene end was trimmed by 6 bases and the J gene end by 1 base; junction bases not matched to a gene: 4. The CDR3 has 14 residues. The CDR3 is CSVPGQGDNYGYTF. The DNA for the CDR3 is TGCAGCGTCCCGGGACAGGGGGATAACTATGGCTACACCTTC.

The chain employs TRBV2 and TRBJ2-1, with TRBD2 as a possible D gene (6 bases). Looked up from germline, CDR1 is SNHLY and CDR2 is FYNNEI. Trimming removed 7 bases at V and 9 bases at J, with 28 bases between. CDR3 length equals 17 residues. The CDR3 region has the DNA TGTGCCAGCAAGCTGGGGAGGTCCCTGAACCCGGCGGGTGAGCAGTTCTTC. Translation gives CASKLGRSLNPAGEQFF.

This rearrangement joins TRBV5-5 to TRBJ1-2; 8 nucleotides match TRBD1. J was trimmed by 5 bases and V by 7 bases; bases with no gene match: 7. CDR3 length equals 13 residues. Germline V gives CDR1 SGHKS, CDR2 YYEKEE (reference sequence). The CDR3 nucleotides are TGTGCCAGCGGGGGACAGGTTGGGTATGGCTACACCTTC. Translating it yields CASGGQVGYGYTF.

The chain has TRBV7-7 and TRBJ2-7; 7 nucleotides agree with TRBD1. CDR3 size: 14 residues. CDR1 and CDR2 from the germline V gene are SSHAT and FNYEAQ (reference sequence). With 3 bases clipped from V and 2 bases from J, the junction kept 4 bases outside the gene matches. CDR3 nucleotide sequence: TGTGCCAGCAGCTTGAGGCAGGGGGCCTACGAGCAGTACTTC. It codes for CASSLRQGAYEQYF.

This rearrangement joins TRBV5-1 to TRBJ2-5, with a possible D match to TRBD2 (5 bases). V lost 0 bases and J 5 bases, leaving 11 bases between the germline ends. CDR1 SGHRS and CDR2 YFSETQ come from the germline V gene. The CDR3 is 14 residues long. The CDR3 sequence is CASSLAGEWETQYF. CDR3 coding DNA: TGCGCCAGCAGCTTGGCCGGGGAATGGGAGACCCAGTACTTC. The entire variable domain, with the rest obtained from reference TRBV5-1 and TRBJ2-5, is as follows: KAGVTQTPRYLIKTRGQQVTLSCSPISGHRSVSWYQQTPGQGLQFLFEYFSETQRNKGNFPGRFSGRQFSNSRSEMNVSTLELGDSALYLCASSLAGEWETQYFGPGTRLLVL.

The rearrangement links TRBV6-5 to TRBJ2-7; the D gene is possibly TRBD2 (6 bases). V was shortened by 2 bases and J by 0 bases, with 14 bases between the two germline ends. Germline lookup yields CDR1 MNHEY and CDR2 SVGAGI. The CDR3 is 16 residues long. The CDR3 DNA is TGTGCCAGCAGTTACGCGTGGGGGGTTAGCTCCTACGAGCAGTACTTC. It encodes CASSYAWGVSSYEQYF.

Only one count was recorded for this clone. V usage is TRBV4-2 and J usage is TRBJ1-5; TRBD1 matches at 8 bases. The CDR3 is 15 residues long. CDR1 is LGHNA, CDR2 YNFKEQ, per germline. After removal of 0 bases from V and 5 bases from J, the junction contained 3 bases not matched to a gene. The CDR3 sequence is CASSQEGTGDQPQHF. CDR3 nucleotide sequence: TGTGCCAGCAGCCAAGAGGGGACAGGAGATCAGCCCCAGCATTTT.

The V and J genes are TRBV19 and TRBJ1-4; no reliable D call. There are 11 residues in the CDR3. Germline lookup yields CDR1 LNHDA and CDR2 SQIVND (reference sequence). Trimming removed 8 bases from V and 8 bases from J, with 9 bases in between. CDR3 in amino acids: CASGWSEKLFF. As DNA, the CDR3 is TGTGCCAGTGGTTGGAGCGAAAAACTGTTTTTT.

The chain has TRBV9 and TRBJ1-1; 8 bases are shared with TRBD1. The CDR3 has 17 residues. The trim removed 2 bases at V and 4 bases at J, leaving 13 bases unmatched. The germline CDR1 and CDR2 sequences are SGDLS and YYNGEE. The CDR3 nucleotides are TGTGCCAGCAGCGTCGGGACAGGCTCGGTTCGGACCACTGAAGCTTTCTTT. It is translated as CASSVGTGSVRTTEAFF.